The TCR beta chain under discussion was sequenced for a study of T cell responses to AZD1222 COVID-19 vaccine. Across the whole study: Second-dose intervals near 4 or 12 weeks were combined. Study findings and constraints: A mostly white British donor set with more females was recruited, and clonal diversity was possibly underestimated.

The table came from immunoSEQ multiplex PCR; TCRdb's copy has only in-frame clones and leaves some out. The sample has about 130,000 clones, more than 75% seen once. Germline CDR1 MRHNA, CDR2 SNTAGT. This CDR3 region has 13 residues. Trimming pared 4 bases from V and 5 bases from J, leaving 8 bases between. Details on this clone: Its target is unknown.

The chain recombines TRBV6-4 with TRBJ2-2, with a possible D match to TRBD1 (6 bases). The source of this sequence is an adult in good health. The sample was peripheral blood, taken on day 0 of AZD1222 vaccination. The CDR3 DNA reads as TGTGCCAGCAGTGCTACAGGGACCGGGGAGCTGTTTTTT. Amino acids: CASSATGTGELFF.